The present TCR beta chain was sequenced within a study of blood T cell repertoires in COVID-19. Overall study context: The United States, Italy and Spain were the sources of the acute and convalescent COVID-19 samples. T cells, B-cell-depleted T cells, or PBMCs provided the cDNA or gDNA that served as material.

Cohorts were based on clinical histories the participants reported. Per the study methods: Amplification with reference gene primers provided the estimates of nucleated cell counts. Sequenced by immunoSEQ multiplex PCR; TCRdb stores in-frame clones only, minus some. D and trimming were read from the DNA, whereas the V and J calls and clone size are those reported in that table. The sample records 200,000 to 250,000 clones, roughly 85% being singletons. This TCR derives from a woman between 40 and 55 years old with acute COVID-19. Sequencing input: PBMCs or T cells enriched from blood (not recorded which).

The CDR3, as DNA: TGTGCCAGCAGTTACGACAGACGTAATGAAAAACTGTTTTTT. Encoded protein: CASSYDRRNEKLFF. The chain uses TRBV28 and TRBJ1-4, with D tentatively TRBD1 (5 bases). The germline V gene has CDR1 MDHEN and CDR2 SYDVKM. The CDR3 consists of 14 residues. V gave up 4 bases and J gave up 4 bases, with 10 bases separating them. Together with reference TRBV28 and TRBJ1-4, the CDR3 gives the full variable domain: DVKVTQSSRYLVKRTGEKVFLECVQDMDHENMFWYRQDPGLGLRLIYFSYDVKMKEKGDIPEGYSVSREKKERFSLILESASTNQTSMYLCASSYDRRNEKLFFGSGTQLSVL.